Below, 27 T cell receptor beta chains from the same sample are listed, as sequenced in a study of T cell changes during pregnancy in multiple sclerosis. Libraries were prepared by immunoSEQ multiplex PCR; TCRdb keeps only in-frame clonotypes and omits some of them. This sample carries 78,000 or so clones, about 91% of them seen once, and the ten largest clones take about 3%. Source: peripheral blood, taken before pregnancy. All receptors derive from a female donor with multiple sclerosis, enrolled in a pregnancy study.

The chain recombines TRBV18 with TRBJ1-1; 9 bases are shared with TRBD1. V lost 5 bases, J lost 12 bases, and 10 bases stayed unmatched. Germline lookup yields CDR1 KGHSH and CDR2 LQKENI. The CDR3 runs to 13 residues. The CDR3 DNA reads TGTGCCAGCTCAGACCCGGGACAGGGAAGTTCTTTCTTT. Translating it yields CASSDPGQGSSFF.

This clone was found a few times. The gene calls are TRBV7-9 and TRBJ1-1, with 11 bases aligning to TRBD1. The CDR3 contains 14 residues. Germline V CDR1 and CDR2: SEHNR, FQNEAQ (reference sequence). Losses at the gene ends were 6 bases for V and 10 bases for J; bases not matched to a gene: 10. The CDR3 protein is CASRSLDRGHTAFF. In DNA, the CDR3 is TGTGCCAGCAGGTCTTTGGACAGGGGGCATACAGCTTTCTTT. Full variable domain (rest looked up from reference TRBV7-9 and TRBJ1-1): DTGVSQNPRHKITKRGQNVTFRCDPISEHNRLYWYRQTLGQGPEFLTYFQNEAQLEKSRLLSDRFSAERPKGSFSTLEIQRTEQGDSAMYLCASRSLDRGHTAFFGQGTRLTVV.

The chain employs TRBV28 and TRBJ1-4, with D perhaps TRBD1 (6 bases). CDR1 is MDHEN and CDR2 is SYDVKM in the germline V gene. V dropped 5 bases and J dropped 8 bases, with 15 bases sitting between them. CDR3 length: 14 amino acids. The CDR3 spells CASSTGFLWEKLFF. The CDR3 region has the DNA TGTGCCAGCAGTACAGGGTTCCTTTGGGAAAAACTGTTTTTT. Using reference TRBV28 and TRBJ1-4 for the parts outside the CDR3, the full variable domain is DVKVTQSSRYLVKRTGEKVFLECVQDMDHENMFWYRQDPGLGLRLIYFSYDVKMKEKGDIPEGYSVSREKKERFSLILESASTNQTSMYLCASSTGFLWEKLFFGSGTQLSVL.

V usage is TRBV7-3 and J usage is TRBJ2-3, with 7 bases aligning to TRBD2. Trimming at V came to 6 bases and at J to 4 bases, leaving 13 bases not matched to a gene. The CDR3 is 16 amino acids. The germline CDR1 and CDR2 sequences are SGHTA and FQGTGA. The DNA of the CDR3 is TGTGCCAGCAGGCCCCCGGAAACTAGCGACGCAGATACGCAGTATTTT. Translation: CASRPPETSDADTQYF.

This clone was observed once. The chain links TRBV10-3 to TRBJ2-1, with D hard to call. This CDR3 has 13 amino acids. Germline V gives CDR1 ENHRY, CDR2 SYGVKD. The V gene lost 6 bases and the J gene lost 5 bases, with 11 bases spanning the gap. The CDR3 DNA reads as TGTGCCATCAGGGTCTTGACAAACAATGAGCAGTTCTTC. It is translated as CAIRVLTNNEQFF.

CDR3 in DNA: TGTGCCAGCAGGGTAGTGGGGGCAAGGGATGAGCAGTTCTTC. Amino acid sequence: CASRVVGARDEQFF. The chain recombines TRBV2 with TRBJ2-1; D may be TRBD1 (6 bases). With 6 bases removed from V and 8 bases from J, the gap between germline ends came to 17 bases. The CDR3 consists of 14 residues. Germline CDR1 is SNHLY and CDR2 is FYNNEI.

The chain couples TRBV6-5 to TRBJ1-5; unclear D gene. Looked up from germline, CDR1 is MNHEY and CDR2 is SVGAGI. The CDR3 spans 13 residues. V shed 4 bases and J shed 5 bases, with 9 bases lying between them. The CDR3 region is CASSSRPHQPQHF. The CDR3 nucleotides are TGTGCCAGCAGTTCCAGGCCGCATCAGCCCCAGCATTTT.

The V call is TRBV5-6, the J call TRBJ2-2, with 8 bases that match TRBD2. V was pared by 4 bases and J by 4 bases, with 6 bases of the junction left unmatched. This CDR3 comprises 15 residues. CDR1 is SGHDT, CDR2 YYEEEE, per germline. CDR3 nucleotide sequence: TGTGCCAGCAGCCAGCGGGGGAGGGGCACCGGGGAGCTGTTTTTT. Translation gives CASSQRGRGTGELFF. The full variable domain, completed using reference TRBV5-6 and TRBJ2-2, is DAGVTQSPTHLIKTRGQQVTLRCSPKSGHDTVSWYQQALGQGPQFIFQYYEEEERQRGNFPDRFSGHQFPNYSSELNVNALLLGDSALYLCASSQRGRGTGELFFGEGSRLTVL.

This chain connects TRBV5-1 to TRBJ2-1; no reliable D call. Trimming removed 3 bases from V and 3 bases from J, with 19 bases in between. This CDR3 comprises 17 residues. From germline, CDR1 is SGHRS and CDR2 YFSETQ. The CDR3 is CASSSADLVEIYNEQFF. DNA for the CDR3: TGCGCCAGCAGCTCGGCGGATCTAGTTGAAATCTACAATGAGCAGTTCTTC.

This clone was observed at least ten times. The chain has TRBV7-2 and TRBJ2-2; D is perhaps TRBD1 (5 bases). Per germline, CDR1 SGHTA and CDR2 FQGNSA. There are 15 residues in the CDR3. V lost 2 bases, J lost 3 bases, and 10 bases lay in between. CDR3 in DNA: TGTGCCAGCAGCTTAAGGACACTGGACACCGGGGAGCTGTTTTTT. Protein product: CASSLRTLDTGELFF.

The rearrangement joins TRBV6-5 to TRBJ2-5; 7 bases align to TRBD2. V shed 4 bases and J 5 bases; nucleotides not matched to a gene: 13. This CDR3 has 16 amino acids. The germline V gene encodes CDR1 MNHEY and CDR2 SVGAGI. The CDR3 nucleotides read TGTGCCAGCAGTTCCTTCCTACTAGCGCGAGGGGAGACCCAGTACTTC. It specifies CASSSFLLARGETQYF.

V is TRBV5-1 and J is TRBJ2-3; no clear D gene. The CDR3 runs 18 residues. Germline V lookup: CDR1 SGHRS, CDR2 YFSETQ. Trimming pared 0 bases from V and 2 bases from J, leaving 19 bases between. The CDR3 reads CASSLAVATKRLTDTQYF. In DNA form, the CDR3 reads TGCGCCAGCAGCTTGGCCGTTGCTACCAAGAGGCTCACAGATACGCAGTATTTT.

This rearrangement joins TRBV7-9 to TRBJ1-1; D may be TRBD1 (6 bases). V lost 8 bases and J 3 bases, leaving 16 bases between the germline ends. Germline CDR1 is SEHNR and CDR2 is FQNEAQ (reference sequence). The CDR3 is 14 amino acids. CDR3 sequence (DNA): TGTGCCAGCGGCGTAGGGACAATTGACACTGAAGCTTTCTTT. Protein: CASGVGTIDTEAFF.

The V call is TRBV7-9, the J call TRBJ1-1, with 7 positions matching TRBD1. The germline V gene encodes CDR1 SEHNR and CDR2 FQNEAQ (reference sequence). Unmatched junction bases numbered 9, after V lost 7 bases and J lost 1 base. The CDR3 is 15 residues long. The CDR3 nucleotides are TGTGCCAGCATATTACAGGGGATGGGGAACACTGAAGCTTTCTTT. This codes for CASILQGMGNTEAFF.

The rearrangement uses TRBV30 and TRBJ1-2; 12 nucleotides match TRBD1. With 0 bases clipped from V and 7 bases from J, the junction kept 9 bases outside the gene matches. The CDR3 runs 16 residues. Germline-derived CDR1 and CDR2 are GTSNPN and SVGIG (reference sequence). The CDR3 nucleotides read TGTGCCTGGAGTGTCTCCGGGACAGGGGGCGTAGGTGGCTACACCTTC. It specifies CAWSVSGTGGVGGYTF.

The V call is TRBV6-5, the J call TRBJ2-5; D possibly corresponds to TRBD1 (5 bases). Looked up from germline, CDR1 is MNHEY and CDR2 is SVGAGI. The CDR3 has 15 residues. Trimming took 0 bases from V and 5 from J, leaving 13 bases between them. The CDR3 loop is CASSYSPWGSETQYF. CDR3 nucleotide sequence: TGTGCCAGCAGTTACTCCCCATGGGGCTCGGAGACCCAGTACTTC.

This clone occurred a few times. The chain has TRBV9 and TRBJ2-2, with D hard to call. Deletions cut 0 bases from V and 1 base from J, with 7 bases between. Germline CDR1 is SGDLS and CDR2 is YYNGEE. The CDR3 is made up of 15 amino acids. The CDR3 loop is CASSVAGKNTGELFF. CDR3 nucleotide sequence: TGTGCCAGCAGCGTAGCAGGAAAGAACACCGGGGAGCTGTTTTTT.

The chain has TRBV7-2 and TRBJ2-7; tentatively, D is TRBD1 (6 bases). CDR1 is SGHTA and CDR2 is FQGNSA in the germline V gene. Trimming took off 1 base at V and 4 bases at J, with 14 bases between the two ends. There are 15 residues in the CDR3. DNA for the CDR3: TGTGCCAGCAGCTTAGTGGGGGACAAATCTTACGAGCAGTACTTC. Translating gives CASSLVGDKSYEQYF.

This clone was counted only a few times. The rearrangement links TRBV7-9 to TRBJ1-2; D is undetermined. Germline CDR1 is SEHNR and CDR2 is FQNEAQ (reference sequence). There are 14 residues in the CDR3. V lost 2 bases to trimming and J lost 4 bases, with 11 bases between them. The CDR3 coding sequence is TGTGCCAGCAGCTTATCACAGTCGTTCTATGGCTACACCTTC. Its protein product is CASSLSQSFYGYTF.

V gene TRBV5-1 combines with J gene TRBJ1-2; TRBD1 might be the D (5 bases). Germline CDR1 is SGHRS and CDR2 is YFSETQ. The CDR3 has 13 amino acids. V lost 0 bases and J 9 bases, leaving 12 bases between the germline ends. In DNA form, the CDR3 reads TGCGCCAGCAGCTTGGCAGGGAAGGGAAGCTACACCTTC. Residues: CASSLAGKGSYTF. The full variable domain, with the rest looked up from reference TRBV5-1 and TRBJ1-2, is KAGVTQTPRYLIKTRGQQVTLSCSPISGHRSVSWYQQTPGQGLQFLFEYFSETQRNKGNFPGRFSGRQFSNSRSEMNVSTLELGDSALYLCASSLAGKGSYTFGSGTRLTVV.

This clone is medium-sized (0.01 to 0.1%). This sequence joins TRBV27 and TRBJ2-7; the match to TRBD1 covers 9 bases. Germline CDR1 reads MNHEY; CDR2 reads SMNVEV (reference sequence). The V gene end was trimmed by 5 bases and the J gene end by 4 bases; junction bases not matched to a gene: 9. This CDR3 has 15 amino acids. CDR3 coding DNA: TGTGCCAGCAGTCTAAACAGGGGGCGCAAGTACGAGCAGTACTTC. It yields the protein CASSLNRGRKYEQYF.

The genes are TRBV4-1 and TRBJ1-1, with a weak D call TRBD1 (6 bases). This CDR3 is 13 amino acids long. Germline V gene data show CDR1 as MGHRA and CDR2 as YSYEKL. With 4 bases removed from V and 11 bases from J, the gap between germline ends came to 17 bases. CDR3 nucleotide sequence: TGCGCCAGCAGCCGAGGGACACCCAGGTCGGCTTTCTTT. This codes for CASSRGTPRSAFF.

The chain uses TRBV9 and TRBJ2-7; D is perhaps TRBD2 (6 bases). V lost 0 bases and J lost 2, with 15 bases in between. In germline, CDR1 is SGDLS, CDR2 YYNGEE. There are 16 residues in the CDR3. DNA of the CDR3: TGTGCCAGCAGCGTAGGGTCACTAGCTTCTCCCTACGAGCAGTACTTC. It is translated as CASSVGSLASPYEQYF.

The chain joins TRBV7-2 to TRBJ1-1; 7 positions match TRBD1. The ends lost 6 bases at V and 1 base at J; junction bases unmatched: 5. CDR1 is SGHTA, CDR2 FQGNSA, per germline. This CDR3 has 14 residues. CDR3 DNA: TGTGCCAGCAGTTCGGACAGGAAGAACACTGAAGCTTTCTTT. Translating it yields CASSSDRKNTEAFF. Using reference TRBV7-2 and TRBJ1-1 for the parts outside the CDR3, the full variable domain is GAGVSQSPSNKVTEKGKDVELRCDPISGHTALYWYRQSLGQGLEFLIYFQGNSAPDKSGLPSDRFSAERTGGSVSTLTIQRTQQEDSAVYLCASSSDRKNTEAFFGQGTRLTVV.

This clone was recorded only once. The V gene is TRBV6-5, the J gene TRBJ2-2; D perhaps matches TRBD2 (6 bases). Deletions cut 4 bases from V and 7 bases from J, with 19 bases between. The CDR3 spans 16 residues. Germline lookup yields CDR1 MNHEY and CDR2 SVGAGI. CDR3 sequence reads: CASSSPGGASVGELFF. The CDR3 DNA follows: TGTGCCAGCAGTTCCCCTGGCGGGGCCAGTGTCGGGGAGCTGTTTTTT.

The chain carries TRBV29-1 and TRBJ1-1, with D unresolved. The CDR3 length is 10 residues. V was pared by 4 bases and J by 6 bases, with 6 bases between. Germline CDR1 and CDR2: SQVTM and ANQGSEA. In DNA form, the CDR3 reads TGCAGCGTTGTGGGCCCTGAAGCTTTCTTT. This gives the protein CSVVGPEAFF.

This sequence joins TRBV7-9 and TRBJ1-2; perhaps TRBD1 as D (6 bases). This CDR3 is built from 13 residues. Germline values: CDR1 SEHNR, CDR2 FQNEAQ (reference sequence). Trimming took off 4 bases at V and 6 bases at J, with 12 bases between the two ends. The CDR3 DNA reads as TGTGCCAGCAGCTCCACAGGGTTCGATGGCTACACCTTC. This encodes CASSSTGFDGYTF.